This T cell receptor (beta chain) was found in a study of T cells in Graves' hyperthyroidism and ophthalmopathy. This clonotype has a handful of counts. There were TCR beta CDR3 regions amplified from RNA transcripts. HTBI primers were employed in a first-round RT-PCR of the TCR CDR3. TCRdb re-analysed the multiplex PCR reads in MiXCR, keeping a single row per CDR3 protein. The repertoire holds about 540,000 distinct CDR3 sequences, with 35% to 55% as singletons. The V gene lost 3 bases and the J gene lost 7 bases, with 18 bases spanning the gap. CDR3 length equals 16 residues. Germline V gene sequence: CDR1 SGHVS, CDR2 FNYEAQ.

The rearrangement uses TRBV7-6 and TRBJ2-2; the D is unclear. The source of this sequence is a woman younger than 30 with Graves' hyperthyroidism. The sample was peripheral blood or thyroid tissue (not recorded which). The CDR3 DNA reads as TGTGCCAGCAGCTTCAATTACGGGCATAGACGCGGGGAGCTGTTTTTT. This translates into CASSFNYGHRRGELFF.